These 22 T cell receptor beta chains share one sample of origin, sequenced in a study of OX40 agonist ivuxolimab in advanced cancers. Profiled with immunoSEQ multiplex PCR; TCRdb holds only in-frame clones, not every one. The repertoire holds some 42,000 clones, with approximately 78% as singletons. The specimen was CD4+ or CD8+ T cells sorted from blood, collected in a trial of the OX40 agonist ivuxolimab. The receptors originated from an adult with an advanced solid tumor such as melanoma, head and neck, liver or kidney cancer.

The chain employs TRBV25-1 and TRBJ1-4; TRBD1 agrees at 8 bases. Germline CDR1 and CDR2: MGHDK and SYGVNS. V lost 8 bases to trimming and J lost 6 bases; unmatched junction nucleotides: 8. The CDR3 has 14 amino acids. The CDR3 is CASGKQGGDEKLFF. The CDR3 DNA follows: TGTGCCAGCGGAAAACAGGGGGGGGATGAAAAACTGTTTTTT.

This clone is a singleton in its sample. The chain joins TRBV19 to TRBJ2-1, with 7 positions matching TRBD2. There are 15 residues in the CDR3. CDR1 and CDR2 (germline): LNHDA, SQIVND (reference sequence). J was trimmed by 2 bases and V by 3 bases; bases with no gene match: 4. The CDR3 DNA is TGTGCCAGTAGTATTCGGGGGGAACCCTACAATGAGCAGTTCTTC. It codes for CASSIRGEPYNEQFF.

The rearrangement links TRBV5-1 to TRBJ2-5, with D perhaps given as TRBD1 or TRBD2 (5 bases each). The CDR3 extends over 13 amino acids. Germline V gene lookup returns CDR1 SGHRS and CDR2 YFSETQ. V gave up 2 bases and J gave up 5 bases, with 10 bases separating them. The CDR3 spells CASSFLGEETQYF. In DNA form, the CDR3 reads TGCGCCAGCAGCTTCCTAGGGGAGGAGACCCAGTACTTC. Drawing the rest from reference TRBV5-1 and TRBJ2-5, the complete variable domain is KAGVTQTPRYLIKTRGQQVTLSCSPISGHRSVSWYQQTPGQGLQFLFEYFSETQRNKGNFPGRFSGRQFSNSRSEMNVSTLELGDSALYLCASSFLGEETQYFGPGTRLLVL.

The chain carries TRBV27 and TRBJ1-1; 9 bases match TRBD1. Germline V gene sequence: CDR1 MNHEY, CDR2 SMNVEV (reference sequence). J was trimmed by 4 bases and V by 2 bases; bases with no gene match: 14. The CDR3 has 18 amino acids. CDR3: CASSLVANTGGASTEAFF. The CDR3 coding sequence is TGTGCCAGCAGTTTAGTTGCAAACACAGGGGGCGCGTCCACTGAAGCTTTCTTT.

This clone was counted only a few times. The V call is TRBV5-6, the J call TRBJ1-3; 7 bases agree with TRBD1. The germline V gene encodes CDR1 SGHDT and CDR2 YYEEEE. The CDR3 consists of 14 residues. J lost 9 bases, V lost 3 bases, and 9 bases had no gene match. CDR3 protein: CASSYGTAPATIYF. The CDR3 DNA sequence: TGTGCCAGCAGCTACGGGACAGCGCCAGCCACCATATATTTT.

This chain connects TRBV6-1 to TRBJ2-2, with 7 positions matching TRBD1. The CDR3 is 16 residues long. Germline trimming cut 3 bases from V and 8 bases from J; bases unmatched to any gene: 12. CDR1 is MNHNS and CDR2 is SASEGT in the germline V gene. CDR3 protein: CASSDGSGGDIGELFF. Written as DNA, the CDR3 is TGTGCCAGCAGTGATGGGTCAGGGGGAGATATAGGGGAGCTGTTTTTT.

V is TRBV19 and J is TRBJ2-4; no definite D call. The CDR3 has 13 amino acids. From germline, CDR1 is LNHDA and CDR2 SQIVND (reference sequence). Deletions cut 2 bases from V and 5 bases from J, with 7 bases between. CDR3 in DNA: TGTGCCAGTAGTATAATTGGGGAAAACATTCAGTACTTC. This gives the protein CASSIIGENIQYF.

This chain joins TRBV5-1 and TRBJ2-1; 9 bases are shared with TRBD2. The CDR3 extends over 16 amino acids. V shed 2 bases and J 5 bases; nucleotides not matched to a gene: 8. Germline V gene sequence: CDR1 SGHRS, CDR2 YFSETQ. The CDR3 sequence: CASSLVLAGKNNEQFF. CDR3 bases: TGCGCCAGCAGCTTAGTTCTAGCGGGAAAAAACAATGAGCAGTTCTTC.

This clone appeared once. The chain links TRBV21-1 to TRBJ1-2; TRBD1, the table's D call, lacks a check against the DNA. TRBV21-1 is a listed pseudogene. The CDR3 loop spans 20 amino acids. DNA for the CDR3: TGTGCCAGCAGCAAGCCAAAAAGGGGGGCCGGGGAACAGGGGAACTATGGCTACACCTTC. Translation: CASSKPKRGAGEQGNYGYTF.

This chain connects TRBV10-3 to TRBJ2-7; no clear D gene. The germline V gene encodes CDR1 ENHRY and CDR2 SYGVKD. CDR3 length: 13 amino acids. Trimming left V 5 bases short and J 7 bases short, with 15 bases between. CDR3 loop: CAISSIWGSEQYF. The CDR3, as DNA: TGTGCCATCAGTTCCATATGGGGTTCGGAGCAGTACTTC.

The J gene is TRBJ1-2, the V gene TRBV20-1, with unresolved D. Trimming cost V 0 bases and J 5 bases, with 4 bases left between them. The CDR3 has 11 residues. Germline CDR1 DFQATT, CDR2 SNEGSKA (reference sequence). CDR3 protein: CSARDNYGYTF. CDR3 sequence (DNA): TGCAGTGCTAGAGATAATTATGGCTACACCTTC.

The rearrangement uses TRBV4-1 and TRBJ2-1, with TRBD1 matching over 10 bases. Per germline, CDR1 MGHRA and CDR2 YSYEKL. The J segment lost 8 bases and the V segment lost 4 bases, leaving 8 bases of the junction unmatched. The CDR3 has 15 amino acids. This CDR3 is CASSPRDRGSDEQFF. The CDR3 DNA follows: TGCGCCAGCAGCCCACGGGACAGGGGTAGCGATGAGCAGTTCTTC.

The rearrangement uses TRBV16 and TRBJ2-3; 9 nucleotides align to TRBD2. Trimming took 2 bases from V and 2 from J; bases not matched to a gene: 2. CDR1 is KGHSY, CDR2 FQNENV, per germline. This CDR3 has 15 amino acids. The CDR3 nucleotides are TGTGCCAGCAGCCAAGCTAGCGGGAACACAGATACGCAGTATTTT. Protein: CASSQASGNTDTQYF.

V gene TRBV19 combines with J gene TRBJ1-2, with 8 bases identical to TRBD1. CDR1 is LNHDA, CDR2 SQIVND, per germline (reference sequence). With V trimmed by 4 bases and J by 4 bases, 5 bases remained unmatched. The CDR3 spans 14 residues. The CDR3 bases are TGTGCCAGTAGTAGACAGGGGACGGGCTATGGCTACACCTTC. Its translation: CASSRQGTGYGYTF.

In its sample, this clone was seen a few times. The same CDR3 is also encoded by other DNA sequences in this sample. V is TRBV20-1 and J is TRBJ1-2; the D is unclear. This CDR3 region has 11 residues. CDR1 is DFQATT, CDR2 SNEGSKA, per germline (reference sequence). The V gene lost 4 bases and the J gene lost 7 bases, with 10 bases spanning the gap. The CDR3 sequence is CSATGSGGYTF. CDR3 coding DNA: TGCAGTGCTACAGGATCGGGTGGCTACACCTTC.

This chain connects TRBV29-1 to TRBJ2-5; 10 nucleotides agree with TRBD2. The ends lost 6 bases at V and 5 bases at J; junction bases unmatched: 3. Looked up from germline, CDR1 is SQVTM and CDR2 is ANQGSEA. CDR3 length equals 12 residues. The DNA of the CDR3 is TGCAGCGTAGGGACTAGCGTGGAGACCCAGTACTTC. Translated: CSVGTSVETQYF.

The genes are TRBV7-9 and TRBJ1-4; tentatively, D is TRBD1 (5 bases). CDR1 is SEHNR and CDR2 is FQNEAQ in the germline V gene (reference sequence). V lost 11 bases to trimming and J lost 6 bases, with 13 bases between them. CDR3 length: 12 amino acids. The CDR3 bases are TGTGCCTGCACCGGGACTTATGAAAAACTGTTTTTT. This sequence encodes CACTGTYEKLFF.

This clone turned up a few times. V gene TRBV5-1 combines with J gene TRBJ2-4; 7 bases match TRBD2. V shed 3 bases, J shed 8 bases, and the junction held 8 bases outside the gene matches. Per germline, CDR1 SGHRS and CDR2 YFSETQ. The CDR3 has 14 residues. The CDR3 is CASSWEGPRYIQYF. The CDR3 nucleotides read TGCGCCAGCAGCTGGGAGGGCCCTAGGTACATTCAGTACTTC.

This sequence joins TRBV7-3 and TRBJ2-4; D possibly corresponds to TRBD2 (6 bases). The CDR3 is 13 residues long. The V and J ends lost 5 bases and 5 bases respectively, with 10 bases between them. CDR1 is SGHTA, CDR2 FQGTGA, per germline. CDR3 in amino acids: CASSPEGENIQYF. CDR3 nucleotides: TGTGCCAGCAGCCCGGAGGGAGAAAACATTCAGTACTTC. The full variable domain, rest sourced from reference TRBV7-3 and TRBJ2-4, is GAGVSQTPSNKVTEKGKYVELRCDPISGHTALYWYRQSLGQGPEFLIYFQGTGAADDSGLPNDRFFAVRPEGSVSTLKIQRTERGDSAVYLCASSPEGENIQYFGAGTRLSVL.

CDR3 sequence reads: CAWSVSRGNTIYF. The CDR3 bases are TGTGCCTGGAGTGTAAGCCGCGGGAACACCATATATTTT. The chain is built from TRBV30 and TRBJ1-3, with unresolved D. Trimming cost V 0 bases and J 7 bases, with 10 bases left between them. The germline V gene encodes CDR1 GTSNPN and CDR2 SVGIG (reference sequence). The length of the CDR3 is 13 residues. The complete variable domain, with remaining parts taken from reference TRBV30 and TRBJ1-3, reads SQTIHQWPATLVQPVGSPLSLECTVEGTSNPNLYWYRQAAGRGLQLLFYSVGIGQISSEVPQNLSASRPQDRQFILSSKKLLLSDSGFYLCAWSVSRGNTIYFGEGSWLTVV.

The gene calls are TRBV7-2 and TRBJ1-5; no clear D gene. CDR3 length equals 13 residues. Trimming cost V 1 base and J 4 bases, with 5 bases left between them. Looked up from germline, CDR1 is SGHTA and CDR2 is FQGNSA. The CDR3 DNA is TGTGCCAGCAGCTTAGACGAGAATCAGCCCCAGCATTTT. Translation: CASSLDENQPQHF.

The chain combines TRBV4-2 with TRBJ2-3; D unresolved. Germline lookup yields CDR1 LGHNA and CDR2 YNFKEQ. The V end was cut by 4 bases, the J end by 1 base, with 6 bases between. CDR3 length: 13 amino acids. CDR3 amino acids: CASSRTGTDTQYF. CDR3 bases: TGTGCCAGCAGCCGCACCGGCACAGATACGCAGTATTTT.